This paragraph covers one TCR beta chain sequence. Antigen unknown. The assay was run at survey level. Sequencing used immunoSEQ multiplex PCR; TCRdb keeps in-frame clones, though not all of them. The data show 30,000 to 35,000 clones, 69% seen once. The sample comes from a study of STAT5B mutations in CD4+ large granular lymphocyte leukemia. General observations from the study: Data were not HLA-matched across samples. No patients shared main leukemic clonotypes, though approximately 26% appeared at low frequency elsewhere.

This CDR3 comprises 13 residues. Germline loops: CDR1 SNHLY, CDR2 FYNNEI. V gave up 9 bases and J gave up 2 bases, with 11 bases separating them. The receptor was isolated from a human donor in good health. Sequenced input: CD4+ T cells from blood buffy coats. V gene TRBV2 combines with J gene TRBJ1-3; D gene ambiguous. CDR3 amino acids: CASWEGPGNTIYF. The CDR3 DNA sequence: TGTGCCAGTTGGGAAGGCCCTGGAAACACCATATATTTT.